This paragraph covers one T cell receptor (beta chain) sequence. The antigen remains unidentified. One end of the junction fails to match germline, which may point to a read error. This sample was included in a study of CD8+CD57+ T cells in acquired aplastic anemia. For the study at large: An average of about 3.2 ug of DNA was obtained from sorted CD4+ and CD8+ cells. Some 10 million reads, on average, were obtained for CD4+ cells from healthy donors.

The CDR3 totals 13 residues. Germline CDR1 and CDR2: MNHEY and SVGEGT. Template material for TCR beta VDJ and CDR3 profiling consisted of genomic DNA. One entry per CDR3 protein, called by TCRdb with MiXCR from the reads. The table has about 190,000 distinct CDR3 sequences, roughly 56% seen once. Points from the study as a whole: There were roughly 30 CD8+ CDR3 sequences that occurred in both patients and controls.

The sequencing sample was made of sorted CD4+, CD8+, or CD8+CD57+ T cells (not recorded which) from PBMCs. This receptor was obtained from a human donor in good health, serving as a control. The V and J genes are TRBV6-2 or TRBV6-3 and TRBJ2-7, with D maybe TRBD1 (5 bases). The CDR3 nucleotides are TGTGCCAGCAGTTTTGACAGATACTACGAGCGGTACTTC. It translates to CASSFDRYYERYF.